The clone carrying this T cell receptor (beta chain) appeared a few times. V was clipped by 1 base and J by 4 bases, with 22 bases between them. Per germline, CDR1 SNHLY and CDR2 FYNNEI. This CDR3 comprises 18 residues. Per the original methods: The authors estimated nucleated cell counts from reference gene primer amplification. TCRdb keeps only in-frame clones here, not all; method: immunoSEQ multiplex PCR. D and trimming were read from the DNA, whereas the V and J calls and clone size are those reported in that table. Found here are under 300,000 clones, approximately 83% of them singletons; the top ten hold roughly 9.6%. This sample was included in a study of blood T cell repertoires in COVID-19. The wider study: Material from acute and convalescent COVID-19 was sourced from the United States, Italy and Spain. The cDNA or gDNA used as material had been derived from T cells, B-cell-depleted T cells, or PBMCs.

This TCR derives from a woman in her sixties or seventies with acute or convalescent COVID-19. The chain is built from TRBV2 and TRBJ1-1; TRBD1 might be the D (6 bases). Sequenced input: peripheral blood. The CDR3 is CASSEGAGVLSRLTEAFF. The CDR3 DNA follows: TGTGCCAGCAGTGAAGGGGCAGGGGTACTATCTAGGCTCACTGAAGCTTTCTTT. Full variable domain (outside the CDR3, taken from reference TRBV2 and TRBJ1-1): EPEVTQTPSHQVTQMGQEVILRCVPISNHLYFYWYRQILGQKVEFLVSFYNNEISEKSEIFDDQFSVERPDGSNFTLKIRSTKLEDSAMYFCASSEGAGVLSRLTEAFFGQGTRLTVV.